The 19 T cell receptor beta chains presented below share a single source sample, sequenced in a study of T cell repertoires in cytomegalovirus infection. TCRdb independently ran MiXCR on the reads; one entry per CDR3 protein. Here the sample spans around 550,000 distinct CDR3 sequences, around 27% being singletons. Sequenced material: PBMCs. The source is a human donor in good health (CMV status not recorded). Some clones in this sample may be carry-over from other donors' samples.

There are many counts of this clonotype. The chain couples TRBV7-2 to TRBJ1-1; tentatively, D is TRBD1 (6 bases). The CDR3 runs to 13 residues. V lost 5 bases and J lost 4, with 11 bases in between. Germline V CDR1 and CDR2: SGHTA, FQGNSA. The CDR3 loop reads CASSTRQATEAFF. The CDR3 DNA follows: TGTGCCAGCAGCACCAGACAGGCCACTGAAGCTTTCTTT.

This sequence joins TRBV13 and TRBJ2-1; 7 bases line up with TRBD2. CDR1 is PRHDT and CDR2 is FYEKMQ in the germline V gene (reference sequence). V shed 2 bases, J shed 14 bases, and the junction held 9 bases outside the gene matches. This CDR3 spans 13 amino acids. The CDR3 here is CASSLYSAGAKFF. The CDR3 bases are TGTGCCAGCAGCTTATATTCCGCGGGAGCCAAGTTCTTC. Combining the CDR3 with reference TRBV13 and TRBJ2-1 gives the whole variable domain AAGVIQSPRHLIKEKRETATLKCYPIPRHDTVYWYQQGPGQDPQFLISFYEKMQSDKGSIPDRFSAQQFSDYHSELNMSSLELGDSALYFCASSLYSAGAKFFGPGTRLTVL.

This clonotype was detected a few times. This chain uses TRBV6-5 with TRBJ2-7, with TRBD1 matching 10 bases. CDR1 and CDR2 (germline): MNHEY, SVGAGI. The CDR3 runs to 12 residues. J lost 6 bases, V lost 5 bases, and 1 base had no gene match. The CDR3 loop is CASSGQGGEQYV. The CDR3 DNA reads TGTGCCAGCAGTGGACAGGGGGGCGAGCAGTACGTC.

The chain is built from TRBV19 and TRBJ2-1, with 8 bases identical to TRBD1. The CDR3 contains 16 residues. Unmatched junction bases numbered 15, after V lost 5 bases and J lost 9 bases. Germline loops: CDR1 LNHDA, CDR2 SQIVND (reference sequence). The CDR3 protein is CASSRIMAQGGIEQFF. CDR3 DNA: TGTGCCAGTAGTCGGATTATGGCACAGGGGGGCATTGAGCAGTTCTTC.

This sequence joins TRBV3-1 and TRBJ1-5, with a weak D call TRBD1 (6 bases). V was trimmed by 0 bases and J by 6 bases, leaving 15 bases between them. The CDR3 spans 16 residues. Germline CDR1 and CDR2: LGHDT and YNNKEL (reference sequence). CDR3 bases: TGTGCCAGCAGCCAAGAGACAGGACCACACCGTCAGCCCCAGCATTTT. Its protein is CASSQETGPHRQPQHF.

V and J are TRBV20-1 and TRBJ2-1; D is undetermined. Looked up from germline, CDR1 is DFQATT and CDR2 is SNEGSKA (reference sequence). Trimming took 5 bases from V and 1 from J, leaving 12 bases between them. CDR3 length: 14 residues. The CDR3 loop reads CSAFQAISYNEQFF. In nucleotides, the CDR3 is TGCAGTGCTTTCCAGGCTATTTCCTACAATGAGCAGTTCTTC.

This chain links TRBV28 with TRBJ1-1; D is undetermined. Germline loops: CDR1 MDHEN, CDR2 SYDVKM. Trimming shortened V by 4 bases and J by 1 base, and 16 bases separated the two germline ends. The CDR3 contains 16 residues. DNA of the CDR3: TGTGCCAGCAGTTCCCGGAAGGGAGTCGGGAACACTGAAGCTTTCTTT. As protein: CASSSRKGVGNTEAFF.

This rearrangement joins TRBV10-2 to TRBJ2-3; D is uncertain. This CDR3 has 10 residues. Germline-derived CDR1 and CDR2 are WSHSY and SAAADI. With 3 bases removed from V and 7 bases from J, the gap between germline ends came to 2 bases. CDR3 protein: CASSDYTQYF. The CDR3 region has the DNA TGCGCCAGCAGTGATTATACGCAGTATTTT.

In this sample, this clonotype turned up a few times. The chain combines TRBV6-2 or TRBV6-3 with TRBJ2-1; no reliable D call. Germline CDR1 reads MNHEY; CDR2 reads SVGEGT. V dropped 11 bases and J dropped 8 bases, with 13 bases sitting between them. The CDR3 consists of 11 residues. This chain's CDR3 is CASWSFHEQFF. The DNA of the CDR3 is TGTGCCTCCTGGAGTTTTCATGAGCAGTTCTTC.

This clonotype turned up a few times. This chain's CDR3 is CSAVKGLAGGYNEQFF. The CDR3 nucleotides are TGCAGTGCTGTAAAGGGACTAGCGGGAGGGTACAATGAGCAGTTCTTC. The chain links TRBV20-1 to TRBJ2-1; 16 nucleotides align to TRBD2. Germline loops: CDR1 DFQATT, CDR2 SNEGSKA (reference sequence). Germline trimming cut 5 bases from V and 4 bases from J; bases unmatched to any gene: 5. CDR3 length: 16 residues.

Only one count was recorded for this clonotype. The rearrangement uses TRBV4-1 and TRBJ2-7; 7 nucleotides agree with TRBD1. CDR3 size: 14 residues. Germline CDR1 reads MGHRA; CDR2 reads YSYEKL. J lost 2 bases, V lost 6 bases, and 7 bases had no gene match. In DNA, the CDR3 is TGCGCCAGCAGTCTCCCGGGACAGCCCTACGAGCAGTACTTC. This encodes CASSLPGQPYEQYF.

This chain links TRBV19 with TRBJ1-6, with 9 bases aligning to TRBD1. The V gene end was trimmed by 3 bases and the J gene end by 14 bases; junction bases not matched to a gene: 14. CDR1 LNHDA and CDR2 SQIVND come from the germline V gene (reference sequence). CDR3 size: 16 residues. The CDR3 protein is CASSMAQGAPYRALHF. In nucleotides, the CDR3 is TGTGCCAGTAGTATGGCACAGGGGGCCCCTTATAGGGCCCTCCACTTT.

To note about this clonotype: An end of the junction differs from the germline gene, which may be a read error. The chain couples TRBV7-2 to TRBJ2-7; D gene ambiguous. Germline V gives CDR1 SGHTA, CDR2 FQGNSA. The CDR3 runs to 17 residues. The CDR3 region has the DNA TGTGCCAGCAGCTTACCCAGGACGGAGACGAGGCTTCGCGAGGAGTACTTC. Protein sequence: CASSLPRTETRLREEYF.

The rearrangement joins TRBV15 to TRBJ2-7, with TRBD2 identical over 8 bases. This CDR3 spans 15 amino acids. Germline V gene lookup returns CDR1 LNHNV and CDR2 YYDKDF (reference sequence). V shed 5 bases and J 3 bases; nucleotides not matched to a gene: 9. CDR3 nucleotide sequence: TGTGCCACCAGCCCCACTAGCGGTCCCCTCTACGAGCAGTACGTC. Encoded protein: CATSPTSGPLYEQYV.

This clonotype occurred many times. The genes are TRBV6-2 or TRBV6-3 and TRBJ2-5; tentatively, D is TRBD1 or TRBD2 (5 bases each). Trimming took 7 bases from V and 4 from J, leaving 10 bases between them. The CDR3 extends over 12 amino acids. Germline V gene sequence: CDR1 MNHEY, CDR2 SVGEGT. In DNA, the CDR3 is TGTGCCAGCAACCGGGGACGAGAGACCCAGTACTTC. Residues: CASNRGRETQYF.

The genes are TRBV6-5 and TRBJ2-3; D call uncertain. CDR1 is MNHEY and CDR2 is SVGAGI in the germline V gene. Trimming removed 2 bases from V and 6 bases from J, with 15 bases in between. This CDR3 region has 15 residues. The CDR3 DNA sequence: TGTGCCAGCAGTTACGAGTGGTCGTCGCGGGATACGCAGTATTTT. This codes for CASSYEWSSRDTQYF.

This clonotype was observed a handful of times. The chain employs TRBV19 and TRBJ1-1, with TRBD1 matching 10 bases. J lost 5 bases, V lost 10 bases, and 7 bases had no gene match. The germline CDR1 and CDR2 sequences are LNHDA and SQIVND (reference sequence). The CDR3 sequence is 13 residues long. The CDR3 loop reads CATLGQGRTEAFF. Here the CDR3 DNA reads TGTGCCACTCTGGGACAGGGGCGGACTGAAGCTTTCTTT.

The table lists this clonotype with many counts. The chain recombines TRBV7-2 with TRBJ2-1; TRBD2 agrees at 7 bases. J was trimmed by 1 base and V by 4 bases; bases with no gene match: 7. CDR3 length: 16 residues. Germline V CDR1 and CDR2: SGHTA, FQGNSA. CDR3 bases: TGTGCCAGCAGCTCGGTAGCGGGTGATTCCTACAATGAGCAGTTCTTC. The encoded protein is CASSSVAGDSYNEQFF.

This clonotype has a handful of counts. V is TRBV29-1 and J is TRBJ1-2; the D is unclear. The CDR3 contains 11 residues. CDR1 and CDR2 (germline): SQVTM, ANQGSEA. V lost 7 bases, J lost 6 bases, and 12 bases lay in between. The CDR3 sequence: CSATWEHGYTF. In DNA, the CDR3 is TGCAGCGCCACGTGGGAGCATGGCTACACCTTC.